Reported below is one T cell receptor beta chain. Its antigen is not identified. This specimen belongs to a study of Ad26.COV2.S vaccination and SARS-CoV-2 variants. Regarding the study as a whole: Non-spike TCR breadth showed similarity between vaccine and placebo recipients. Spike-specific TCR breadth was greater after Ad26.COV2.S than placebo.

Sequenced by immunoSEQ multiplex PCR; TCRdb stores in-frame clones only, minus some. The sample contains about 350,000 clones, roughly 84% of which appear only once. Treatment denoted: some 20 received Ad26.COV2.S at low or high dose, single or two shots; 5 received placebo; per-sample allocation not given. Material that was analyzed had been drawn on day 63 after the first vaccine or placebo injection. It was Wuhan-strain SARS-CoV-2 spike that the Ad26 vaccine vector expressed. The clonotype comes from a person between 18 and 65 years old who received the Ad26.COV2.S COVID-19 vaccine or a placebo. The sample in question was peripheral blood, obtained in a trial of Ad26.COV2.S vaccine versus placebo.

CDR3 nucleotides: TGTGCCAGCAGCTCAACAGGGAACACTGAAGCTTTCTTT. Translating it yields CASSSTGNTEAFF. V gene TRBV13 combines with J gene TRBJ1-1, with a possible D match to TRBD1 (5 bases). V lost 4 bases, J lost 1 base, and 7 bases lay in between. The germline V gene has CDR1 PRHDT and CDR2 FYEKMQ (reference sequence). The CDR3 contains 13 residues.